This TCR beta chain comes out of a study of cytomegalovirus exposure and HLA in healthy donors. In the PCR, 60 Vbeta and 13 Jbeta primers were used. TCRdb's copy holds only in-frame clones and misses some; the assay was immunoSEQ multiplex PCR. The table for this sample gives 30,000 to 35,000 clones. As regards this clone: What it binds is unknown.

Overall study findings and caveats: Sequencing depth across donors, presence/absence analyses assumed, was roughly uniform. An analysis that came later showed most CMV-associated TCR beta chains appearing HLA-restricted.

The sequence derives from a man aged 40-50 years in good health and CMV-seronegative. The sequenced sample was PBMCs.

The CDR3 nucleotides are TGTGCCAGCAGCCAAGTTGGGACAGATGAAAAACTGTTTTTT. As protein: CASSQVGTDEKLFF. The genes are TRBV4-2 and TRBJ1-4, with TRBD1 matching over 7 bases. The CDR3 length is 14 residues. Trimming removed 1 base from V and 6 bases from J; junction bases left unmatched: 2. Germline assignment: CDR1 LGHNA and CDR2 YNFKEQ.